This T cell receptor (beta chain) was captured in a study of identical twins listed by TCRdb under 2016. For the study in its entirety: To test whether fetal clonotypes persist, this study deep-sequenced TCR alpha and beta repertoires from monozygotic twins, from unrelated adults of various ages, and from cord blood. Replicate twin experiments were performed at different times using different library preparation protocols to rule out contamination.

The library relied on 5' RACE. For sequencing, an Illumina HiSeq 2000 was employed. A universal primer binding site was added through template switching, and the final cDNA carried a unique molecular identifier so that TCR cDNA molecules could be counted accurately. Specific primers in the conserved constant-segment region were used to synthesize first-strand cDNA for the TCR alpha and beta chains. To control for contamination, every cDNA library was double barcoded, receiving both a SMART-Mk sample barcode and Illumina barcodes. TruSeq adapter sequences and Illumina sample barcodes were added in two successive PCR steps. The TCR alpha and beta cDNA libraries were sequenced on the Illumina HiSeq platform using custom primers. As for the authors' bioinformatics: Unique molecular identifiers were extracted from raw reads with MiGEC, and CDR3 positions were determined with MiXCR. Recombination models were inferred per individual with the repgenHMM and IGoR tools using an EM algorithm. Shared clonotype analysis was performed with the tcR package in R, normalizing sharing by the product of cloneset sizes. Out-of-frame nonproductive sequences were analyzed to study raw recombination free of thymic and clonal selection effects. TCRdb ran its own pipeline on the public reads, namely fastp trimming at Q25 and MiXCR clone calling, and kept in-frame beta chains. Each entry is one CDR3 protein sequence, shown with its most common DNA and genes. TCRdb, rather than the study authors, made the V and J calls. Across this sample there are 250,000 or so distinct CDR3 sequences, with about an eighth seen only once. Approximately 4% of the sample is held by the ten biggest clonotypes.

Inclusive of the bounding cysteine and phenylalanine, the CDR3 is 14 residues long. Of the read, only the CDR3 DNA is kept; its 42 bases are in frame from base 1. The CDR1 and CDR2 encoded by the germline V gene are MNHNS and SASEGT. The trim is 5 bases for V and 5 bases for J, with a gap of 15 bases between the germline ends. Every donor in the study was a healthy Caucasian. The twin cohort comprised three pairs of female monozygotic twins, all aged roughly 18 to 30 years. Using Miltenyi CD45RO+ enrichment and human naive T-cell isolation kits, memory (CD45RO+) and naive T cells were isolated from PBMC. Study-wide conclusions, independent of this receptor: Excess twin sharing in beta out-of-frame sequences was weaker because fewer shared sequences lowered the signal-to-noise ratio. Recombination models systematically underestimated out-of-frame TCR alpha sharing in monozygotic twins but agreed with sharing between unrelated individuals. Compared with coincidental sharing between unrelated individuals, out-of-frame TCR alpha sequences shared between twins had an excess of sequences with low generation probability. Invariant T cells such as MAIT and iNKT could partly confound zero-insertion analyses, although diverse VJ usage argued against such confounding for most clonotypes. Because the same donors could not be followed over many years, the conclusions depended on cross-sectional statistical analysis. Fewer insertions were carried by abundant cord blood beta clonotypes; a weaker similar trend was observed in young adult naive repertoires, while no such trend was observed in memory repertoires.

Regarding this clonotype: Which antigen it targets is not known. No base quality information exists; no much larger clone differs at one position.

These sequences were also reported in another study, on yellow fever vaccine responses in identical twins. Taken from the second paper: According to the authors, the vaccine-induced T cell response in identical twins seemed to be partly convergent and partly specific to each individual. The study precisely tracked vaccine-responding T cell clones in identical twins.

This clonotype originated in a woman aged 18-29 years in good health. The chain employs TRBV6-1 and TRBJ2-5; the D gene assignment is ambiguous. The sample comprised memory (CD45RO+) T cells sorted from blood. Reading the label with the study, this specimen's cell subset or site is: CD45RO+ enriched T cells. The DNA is TGTGCCAGCAGTCGGGCCCTGCGGTGGGAGACCCAGTACTTC. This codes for CASSRALRWETQYF.